Shown below are 27 T cell receptor beta chains from a single sample sequenced in a study of blood T cell repertoires in COVID-19. Here immunoSEQ multiplex PCR was the method, and the copy in TCRdb shows in-frame clones only, minus some. The sample holds more than 300,000 clones; under 90% are singletons and the top ten take 1.5% to 2%. The sample comprised peripheral blood. The receptors derive from a woman in her thirties with COVID-19, enrolled during active disease.

V and J are TRBV28 and TRBJ2-5; 12 bases are shared with TRBD2. This CDR3 spans 15 amino acids. J gave up 2 bases and V 6 bases, and 4 bases lay outside the gene matches. CDR1 and CDR2 (germline): MDHEN, SYDVKM. In DNA, the CDR3 is TGTGCCAGCAGCTCTAGCGGGGGGGTTCAAGAGACCCAGTACTTC. Its protein product is CASSSSGGVQETQYF.

The rearrangement links TRBV30 to TRBJ1-5, with 7 bases identical to TRBD1. This CDR3 has 14 residues. The germline gives CDR1 GTSNPN, CDR2 SVGIG (reference sequence). Trimming cost V 1 base and J 4 bases; bases outside gene matches: 4. For the CDR3, the DNA is TGTGCCTGGAGTGCAACAGGGGCTAATCAGCCCCAGCATTTT. The encoded protein is CAWSATGANQPQHF.

V is TRBV5-1 and J is TRBJ1-1; the D gene is possibly TRBD1 (5 bases). The CDR3 is 16 amino acids. Trimming cost V 0 bases and J 1 base, with 13 bases left between them. Germline-derived CDR1 and CDR2 are SGHRS and YFSETQ. CDR3: CASSLGGTRGNTEAFF. CDR3 sequence (DNA): TGCGCCAGCAGCTTGGGTGGTACAAGGGGGAACACTGAAGCTTTCTTT.

This sequence joins TRBV21-1 and TRBJ1-5; TRBD1, the table's D call, lacks a check against the DNA. TRBV21-1 is noted as a pseudogene. The CDR3 sequence is 19 residues long. In DNA, the CDR3 is TGTGCCAGCAGCAAAGTAAGGGGACACCTTTTTTATAGCAATCAGCCCCAGCATTTT. This encodes CASSKVRGHLFYSNQPQHF.

The rearrangement uses TRBV21-1 and TRBJ1-1. TRBV21-1 is reported as a pseudogene. The CDR3 length is 15 residues. The CDR3 reads CASSKEIARNTEAFF. The CDR3 DNA sequence: TGTGCCAGCAGCAAAGAAATAGCCAGAAACACTGAAGCTTTCTTT.

V and J are TRBV5-1 and TRBJ1-2; tentative D call: TRBD1 (6 bases). The CDR3 totals 14 residues. V dropped 4 bases and J dropped 8 bases, with 18 bases sitting between them. The germline gives CDR1 SGHRS, CDR2 YFSETQ. CDR3 nucleotides: TGCGCCAGCAGCCAGGGGCCCTCCGAGGGAGGCTACACCTTC. Its translation: CASSQGPSEGGYTF.

V gene TRBV7-2 combines with J gene TRBJ2-2; 12 positions match TRBD2. The CDR3 loop spans 16 amino acids. The V gene's germline CDR1 is SGHTA and CDR2 FQGNSA. The ends lost 5 bases at V and 6 bases at J; junction bases unmatched: 7. The CDR3 is CASSPPTSGGPGELFF. CDR3 DNA sequence: TGTGCCAGCAGCCCGCCGACTAGCGGGGGACCCGGGGAGCTGTTTTTT.

This clone was seen only once. This chain links TRBV11-2 with TRBJ1-1, with TRBD1 matching over 9 bases. The CDR3 consists of 14 residues. After removal of 3 bases from V and 11 bases from J, the junction contained 10 bases not matched to a gene. Germline loops: CDR1 SGHAT, CDR2 FQNNGV. The CDR3 bases are TGTGCCAGCAGCTTTTTGAGGTCCGGACAGGGGGCTTTCTTT. Amino acids: CASSFLRSGQGAFF.

This chain joins TRBV5-6 and TRBJ2-2; D ambiguous. The CDR3 is made up of 18 amino acids. Germline V gene data show CDR1 as SGHDT and CDR2 as YYEEEE. V gave up 4 bases and J gave up 1 base, with 20 bases separating them. The CDR3 reads CASSQARSLTKNTGELFF. CDR3 in DNA: TGTGCCAGCAGCCAAGCACGTTCTTTGACAAAGAACACCGGGGAGCTGTTTTTT.

The chain joins TRBV7-8 to TRBJ1-1; possibly TRBD1 for D (6 bases). CDR3 length: 14 amino acids. The V end lost 4 bases, the J end lost 1 base, and 10 bases lay between the germline ends. Germline loops: CDR1 SGHVS, CDR2 FQNEAQ. CDR3: CASSYGQTNTEAFF. The CDR3 region has the DNA TGTGCCAGCAGCTATGGACAGACGAACACTGAAGCTTTCTTT.

The CDR3 region has the DNA TGTGCCAGCTCACCGGCCAGGGGAAAAGAAAAACTGTTTTTT. As protein: CASSPARGKEKLFF. This rearrangement joins TRBV18 to TRBJ1-4, with D possibly being TRBD1 (6 bases). CDR1 is KGHSH, CDR2 LQKENI, per germline. The CDR3 covers 14 residues. Deletions cut 3 bases from V and 8 bases from J, with 13 bases between.

This clone has just a few counts. V and J are TRBV5-4 and TRBJ1-2, with 7 nucleotides matching TRBD1. The germline V gene has CDR1 SGHNT and CDR2 YYREEE (reference sequence). The V and J ends lost 4 bases and 6 bases, in that order; junction bases with no gene match: 6. This CDR3 is built from 13 residues. In nucleotides, the CDR3 is TGTGCCAGCAGCCCGGGGACAGTCCATGGCTACACCTTC. The encoded protein is CASSPGTVHGYTF.

Here the CDR3 reads CASVAQDFNQPQHF. CDR3 DNA sequence: TGTGCCAGTGTAGCGCAAGATTTCAATCAGCCCCAGCATTTT. The J gene is TRBJ1-5, the V gene TRBV19; D is unresolved. Between the trimmed V and J ends, which lost 8 bases and 3 bases, there was a span of 14 bases. Germline CDR1 reads LNHDA; CDR2 reads SQIVND (reference sequence). This CDR3 has 14 residues.

As concerns this clone: This sample also contains other DNA sequences that code for the same CDR3. The chain combines TRBV30 with TRBJ1-5; 8 bases match TRBD1. The CDR3 is 14 residues long. Per the germline V gene, CDR1 is GTSNPN and CDR2 is SVGIG (reference sequence). J lost 2 bases, V lost 3 bases, and 3 bases had no gene match. DNA of the CDR3: TGTGCCTGGAGCCAGGGGGCTGGCAATCAGCCCCAGCATTTT. As protein: CAWSQGAGNQPQHF.

This chain connects TRBV11-3 to TRBJ2-5, with D perhaps TRBD1 (6 bases). The CDR3 is 14 amino acids. Germline V lookup: CDR1 SGHNT, CDR2 YENEEA. With 1 base removed from V and 5 bases from J, the gap between germline ends came to 11 bases. CDR3 nucleotides: TGTGCCAGCAGCTTAGGTCAGGGGTGGGAGACCCAGTACTTC. Protein: CASSLGQGWETQYF.

The chain links TRBV7-9 to TRBJ1-6; a possible D gene is TRBD1 (5 bases). CDR1 and CDR2 from the germline V gene are SEHNR and FQNEAQ (reference sequence). Trimming took 5 bases from V and 6 from J, leaving 14 bases between them. The CDR3 length is 15 residues. The CDR3 DNA reads TGTGCCAGCAGCCCCCAGGGTTTCGGTAATTCACCCCTCCACTTT. It is translated as CASSPQGFGNSPLHF.

This chain links TRBV28 with TRBJ1-5; possible D gene TRBD1, 5 bases. Germline assignment: CDR1 MDHEN and CDR2 SYDVKM. This CDR3 has 15 residues. With 1 base removed from V and 0 bases from J, the gap between germline ends came to 7 bases. The CDR3 sequence is CASSLYDSSNQPQHF. CDR3 bases: TGTGCCAGCAGTTTATACGACAGTAGCAATCAGCCCCAGCATTTT.

The chain has TRBV9 and TRBJ1-2; D is undetermined. This CDR3 has 16 residues. Per the germline V gene, CDR1 is SGDLS and CDR2 is YYNGEE. The V end was cut by 4 bases, the J end by 2 bases, with 18 bases between. The DNA of the CDR3 is TGTGCCAGCAGCCCCCTTGACAAGCCGGCCAACTATGGCTACACCTTC. Protein sequence: CASSPLDKPANYGYTF.

The V gene is TRBV5-1, the J gene TRBJ2-3; possibly TRBD1 for D (5 bases). The V gene lost 0 bases and the J gene lost 0 bases, with 5 bases spanning the gap. CDR1 SGHRS and CDR2 YFSETQ come from the germline V gene. CDR3 length: 14 residues. CDR3 nucleotide sequence: TGCGCCAGCAGCTTGGAGGGGAGCACAGATACGCAGTATTTT. Protein product: CASSLEGSTDTQYF. Based on the CDR3 plus reference TRBV5-1 and TRBJ2-3, the full variable domain is KAGVTQTPRYLIKTRGQQVTLSCSPISGHRSVSWYQQTPGQGLQFLFEYFSETQRNKGNFPGRFSGRQFSNSRSEMNVSTLELGDSALYLCASSLEGSTDTQYFGPGTRLTVL.

The chain recombines TRBV4-1 with TRBJ1-4; D perhaps matches TRBD1 (6 bases). Deletions cut 0 bases from V and 5 bases from J, with 13 bases between. CDR3 length: 16 amino acids. The germline V gene has CDR1 MGHRA and CDR2 YSYEKL. The CDR3 DNA reads TGCGCCAGCAGCCAAGAGGGCGGGGGGCTCAATGAAAAACTGTTTTTT. Encoded protein: CASSQEGGGLNEKLFF.

This clone was observed once. The chain joins TRBV6-5 to TRBJ1-5; D possibly corresponds to TRBD1 (5 bases). There are 14 residues in the CDR3. V lost 7 bases and J lost 7, with 17 bases in between. Per germline, CDR1 MNHEY and CDR2 SVGAGI. As DNA, the CDR3 is TGTGCCAGCACCGCTGGGCGGGGGGTCCAGCCCCAGCATTTT. Protein sequence: CASTAGRGVQPQHF.

This clone was counted only a few times. V gene TRBV19 combines with J gene TRBJ1-4; D remains ambiguous. The germline V and J ends were trimmed by 4 bases and 8 bases, with 17 bases remaining between them. This CDR3 has 15 residues. From germline, CDR1 is LNHDA and CDR2 SQIVND (reference sequence). CDR3 nucleotides: TGTGCCAGTAGTAGTCCCGGGATTGTCCGGGAAAAACTGTTTTTT. Amino acid sequence: CASSSPGIVREKLFF. The full variable domain, completed using reference TRBV19 and TRBJ1-4, is DGGITQSPKYLFRKEGQNVTLSCEQNLNHDAMYWYRQDPGQGLRLIYYSQIVNDFQKGDIAEGYSVSREKKESFPLTVTSAQKNPTAFYLCASSSPGIVREKLFFGSGTQLSVL.

V gene TRBV5-1 combines with J gene TRBJ1-2; 7 bases line up with TRBD1. CDR1 is SGHRS, CDR2 YFSETQ, per germline. The CDR3 extends over 17 amino acids. The ends lost 0 bases at V and 2 bases at J; junction bases unmatched: 10. CDR3 protein: CASSLGDSPSLNYGYTF. In DNA, the CDR3 is TGCGCCAGCAGCTTGGGGGACAGCCCATCTCTAAACTATGGCTACACCTTC.

The chain combines TRBV7-9 with TRBJ1-2; the D gene is possibly TRBD1 (6 bases). V was shortened by 1 base and J by 6 bases, with 21 bases between the two germline ends. The CDR3 is made up of 17 amino acids. In germline, CDR1 is SEHNR, CDR2 FQNEAQ (reference sequence). DNA of the CDR3: TGTGCCAGCAGCTTAGGGGGTGTATCGGGGTACAGGGATGGCTACACCTTC. This encodes CASSLGGVSGYRDGYTF.

The rearrangement uses TRBV2 and TRBJ1-1; 7 bases align to TRBD1. V gave up 7 bases and J gave up 4 bases; unmatched junction bases: 9. The CDR3 extends over 14 amino acids. Germline CDR1 reads SNHLY; CDR2 reads FYNNEI. The CDR3 DNA reads as TGTGCCAGCATTCAGGGGGTGTTTGGCACTGAAGCTTTCTTT. Translated: CASIQGVFGTEAFF.

The genes are TRBV20-1 and TRBJ2-7, with no clear D. The CDR3 covers 11 residues. The germline CDR1 and CDR2 sequences are DFQATT and SNEGSKA (reference sequence). Trimming stripped 5 bases from V and 3 bases from J, with 8 bases between. CDR3 nucleotide sequence: TGCAGTGCTCCCGCAGGCTACGAGCAGTACTTC. Translated, it gives CSAPAGYEQYF.

The chain combines TRBV11-3 with TRBJ2-7, with 10 bases identical to TRBD1. The V segment lost 6 bases and the J segment 1 base; nucleotides outside the gene matches: 0. From germline, CDR1 is SGHNT and CDR2 YENEEA. This CDR3 contains 13 residues. CDR3 nucleotide sequence: TGTGCCAGCAGGGACAGGGGGTCCTACGAGCAGTACTTC. It encodes CASRDRGSYEQYF.